The next 18 T cell receptor beta chains were all read from a single sample in a study of cytomegalovirus exposure and HLA in healthy donors. The study ran its PCR with 60 Vbeta and 13 Jbeta primers. Sequencing used immunoSEQ multiplex PCR; TCRdb keeps in-frame clones, though not all of them. The data contain 200,000 to 250,000 clones, roughly 90% of them singletons. The sequencing input was PBMCs. The source is a woman aged 18-29 years in good health and CMV-seronegative.

V usage is TRBV9 and J usage is TRBJ2-7; tentatively, D is TRBD1 (5 bases). V was pared by 4 bases and J by 4 bases, with 9 bases between. CDR3 length equals 12 residues. The germline gives CDR1 SGDLS, CDR2 YYNGEE. CDR3 amino acids: CASSPQGYEQYF. The DNA of the CDR3 is TGTGCCAGCAGCCCCCAGGGTTACGAGCAGTACTTC.

The chain joins TRBV7-9 to TRBJ2-1; D is possibly TRBD2 (6 bases). The length of the CDR3 is 19 residues. V was trimmed by 3 bases and J by 4 bases, leaving 25 bases between them. The germline CDR1 and CDR2 sequences are SEHNR and FQNEAQ (reference sequence). The CDR3 loop is CASSFLGVSGSGGYNEQFF. In DNA, the CDR3 is TGTGCCAGCAGCTTTCTCGGGGTTAGCGGCTCCGGCGGTTACAATGAGCAGTTCTTC.

This rearrangement joins TRBV18 to TRBJ2-3, with 10 bases lining up with TRBD2. CDR3 length equals 16 residues. The trim removed 6 bases at V and 1 base at J, leaving 7 bases unmatched. Per germline, CDR1 KGHSH and CDR2 LQKENI. CDR3 DNA sequence: TGTGCCAGCTCTCATCCCGGGACTAGCGGCACAGATACGCAGTATTTT. It yields the protein CASSHPGTSGTDTQYF.

V gene TRBV5-1 combines with J gene TRBJ2-7; the D gene is possibly TRBD2 (6 bases). From germline, CDR1 is SGHRS and CDR2 YFSETQ. V lost 0 bases and J 5 bases, leaving 12 bases between the germline ends. CDR3 length equals 14 residues. The CDR3 is CASSLAGGSNEQYF. The CDR3 nucleotides are TGCGCCAGCAGCTTGGCTGGAGGGTCCAACGAGCAGTACTTC.

The chain employs TRBV6-1 and TRBJ2-1; 8 bases are shared with TRBD2. The CDR3 has 14 residues. The germline CDR1 and CDR2 sequences are MNHNS and SASEGT. J gave up 8 bases and V 9 bases, and 12 bases lay outside the gene matches. DNA for the CDR3: TGTGCCAGTCGAGCGCGGGGGGCCTCGGATGAGCAGTTCTTC. Translation: CASRARGASDEQFF.

V and J are TRBV4-2 and TRBJ1-3; D unclear. Trimming cost V 1 base and J 0 bases, with 10 bases left between them. The germline V gene encodes CDR1 LGHNA and CDR2 YNFKEQ. This CDR3 spans 16 amino acids. This CDR3 is CASSQGPGNSGNTIYF. The CDR3 nucleotides are TGTGCCAGCAGCCAAGGTCCAGGCAACTCTGGAAACACCATATATTTT.

The table lists this clone with many counts. V and J are TRBV7-9 and TRBJ1-5; D remains unclear. The CDR3 loop spans 12 amino acids. CDR1 is SEHNR, CDR2 FQNEAQ, per germline (reference sequence). V dropped 4 bases and J dropped 5 bases, with 6 bases sitting between them. The CDR3 loop reads CASSYNDQPQHF. CDR3 sequence (DNA): TGTGCCAGCAGCTACAACGATCAGCCCCAGCATTTT.

The chain links TRBV30 to TRBJ1-1; D not resolved. V was shortened by 3 bases and J by 0 bases, with 17 bases between the two germline ends. The CDR3 length is 16 residues. Germline V gene data show CDR1 as GTSNPN and CDR2 as SVGIG (reference sequence). In DNA, the CDR3 is TGTGCCTGGAGAACAAGGAGAATCTTAATGAACACTGAAGCTTTCTTT. Translated, it gives CAWRTRRILMNTEAFF. Combining the CDR3 with reference TRBV30 and TRBJ1-1 gives the whole variable domain SQTIHQWPATLVQPVGSPLSLECTVEGTSNPNLYWYRQAAGRGLQLLFYSVGIGQISSEVPQNLSASRPQDRQFILSSKKLLLSDSGFYLCAWRTRRILMNTEAFFGQGTRLTVV.

V usage is TRBV11-2 and J usage is TRBJ2-7, with 9 bases that match TRBD1. CDR1 and CDR2 from the germline V gene are SGHAT and FQNNGV. The CDR3 length is 15 residues. V lost 6 bases and J lost 2; bases outside the gene matches: 8. The CDR3 coding sequence is TGTGCCAGCAGGATGAGGGGACAGGGTACCTACGAGCAGTACTTC. The encoded protein is CASRMRGQGTYEQYF.

This clone was counted between two and nine times. The chain links TRBV27 to TRBJ2-7, with 7 nucleotides matching TRBD2. Germline V lookup: CDR1 MNHEY, CDR2 SMNVEV (reference sequence). The CDR3 sequence is 15 residues long. V dropped 6 bases and J dropped 2; count of bases not matched to a gene: 10. The CDR3 region is CASSPGASGTYEQYF. In DNA, the CDR3 is TGTGCCAGCAGCCCCGGGGCTAGCGGTACCTACGAGCAGTACTTC.

The chain links TRBV6-5 to TRBJ1-1, with D uncertain. V was pared by 6 bases and J by 1 base, with 12 bases between. Germline V gene data show CDR1 as MNHEY and CDR2 as SVGAGI. This CDR3 comprises 14 residues. The CDR3, as DNA: TGTGCCAGCAGCCAGGTGGTGACGAACACTGAAGCTTTCTTT. Translated: CASSQVVTNTEAFF.

The rearrangement links TRBV9 to TRBJ2-1; possible D gene TRBD1, 6 bases. The CDR3 covers 14 residues. V was trimmed by 0 bases and J by 10 bases, leaving 14 bases between them. Germline assignment: CDR1 SGDLS and CDR2 YYNGEE. The CDR3 DNA follows: TGTGCCAGCAGCGTAGCCAGGGGTTTAGGGGAGCAGTTCTTC. This codes for CASSVARGLGEQFF.

This sequence joins TRBV18 and TRBJ2-1, with 13 positions matching TRBD2. This CDR3 has 16 amino acids. V lost 6 bases, J lost 2 bases, and 4 bases stayed unmatched. Looked up from germline, CDR1 is KGHSH and CDR2 is LQKENI. CDR3 coding DNA: TGTGCCAGCTCCTCCGGGACTAGCGGGACCTACAATGAGCAGTTCTTC. Amino acids: CASSSGTSGTYNEQFF.

The chain links TRBV7-2 to TRBJ2-1; TRBD2 matches at 8 bases. With V trimmed by 1 base and J by 8 bases, 7 bases remained unmatched. CDR3 length: 15 residues. Germline V gene lookup returns CDR1 SGHTA and CDR2 FQGNSA. The CDR3 is CASSLGPAGEHEQFF. The CDR3, as DNA: TGTGCCAGCAGCTTAGGCCCAGCGGGGGAACATGAGCAGTTCTTC.

The gene calls are TRBV10-3 and TRBJ2-2, with 9 bases fitting TRBD1. This CDR3 comprises 14 residues. Unmatched junction bases numbered 4, after V lost 4 bases and J lost 7 bases. Per the germline V gene, CDR1 is ENHRY and CDR2 is SYGVKD. The CDR3 nucleotides read TGTGCCATCAGTGGGACAGGGGTCATCGGGGAGCTGTTTTTT. It is translated as CAISGTGVIGELFF.

V and J are TRBV6-5 and TRBJ2-7; D perhaps matches TRBD1 (5 bases). The germline gives CDR1 MNHEY, CDR2 SVGAGI. This CDR3 region has 15 residues. Trimming shortened V by 0 bases and J by 3 bases, and 12 bases separated the two germline ends. CDR3: CASSYSTDSYYEQYF. In DNA form, the CDR3 reads TGTGCCAGCAGTTACTCGACTGACAGCTACTACGAGCAGTACTTC.

This rearrangement joins TRBV4-3 to TRBJ2-1; D possibly corresponds to TRBD1 (5 bases). The V gene lost 4 bases and the J gene lost 5 bases, with 6 bases spanning the gap. CDR1 is LGHNA, CDR2 YSLEER, per germline. The CDR3 loop spans 12 amino acids. The CDR3 coding sequence is TGCGCCAGCAGCCCCAGGGACAATGAGCAGTTCTTC. It specifies CASSPRDNEQFF.

The chain uses TRBV28 and TRBJ1-1, with D hard to call. V lost 4 bases and J lost 5, with 20 bases in between. Germline assignment: CDR1 MDHEN and CDR2 SYDVKM. The CDR3 has 16 amino acids. CDR3 bases: TGTGCCAGCAGTTACACGGCCAACCTTGGGCAGACTGAAGCTTTCTTT. This sequence encodes CASSYTANLGQTEAFF.